The 8 T cell receptor beta chains below all came from one sample that was sequenced in a study of identical twins. TCRdb independently ran MiXCR on the 5' RACE reads; one entry per CDR3 protein. This table holds 300,000 to 400,000 distinct CDR3 sequences, 9% to 15% found once. The same data also went into a second study, on yellow fever vaccine responses in identical twins.

The sequenced material came from CD8+ T cells sorted from blood. The receptors were gathered from a woman younger than 30 in good health.

This clonotype was counted only a few times. The CDR3 coding sequence is TGCGCCAGCAGCTTGTCACTAGCGGGAGGGCCAGGTGAGCAGTACTTC. Translation: CASSLSLAGGPGEQYF. The chain links TRBV5-1 to TRBJ2-7; 13 bases are a match to TRBD2. V lost 1 base to trimming and J lost 7 bases; unmatched junction nucleotides: 8. Germline CDR1 is SGHRS and CDR2 is YFSETQ. There are 16 residues in the CDR3.

This clonotype appeared a few times. This chain links TRBV12-3 or TRBV12-4 with TRBJ2-1; 8 positions agree with TRBD2. The CDR3 contains 14 residues. V was clipped by 6 bases and J by 5 bases; unmatched bases: 6. DNA of the CDR3: TGTGCCAGCAGAGGTAGCGGGAAAAACAATGAGCAGTTCTTC. Its protein is CASRGSGKNNEQFF.

The chain joins TRBV10-1 to TRBJ2-1, with 11 bases aligning to TRBD2. The CDR3 contains 16 residues. With V trimmed by 6 bases and J by 7 bases, 11 bases remained unmatched. Germline CDR1 and CDR2: WNHNN and SYGVQD (reference sequence). The DNA for the CDR3 is TGCGCCAGCAGCAACCTCCCTAGCGGGAGGACGAATGAGCAGTTCTTC. The encoded protein is CASSNLPSGRTNEQFF.

This clonotype was picked up a small number of times. The chain carries TRBV7-6 and TRBJ2-7, with TRBD2 identical over 7 bases. The germline CDR1 and CDR2 sequences are SGHVS and FNYEAQ. Trimming took 1 base from V and 3 from J; bases not matched to a gene: 6. The CDR3 has 15 residues. CDR3 sequence: CASSLGRESYYEQYF. Here the CDR3 DNA reads TGTGCCAGCAGCTTAGGGCGGGAGTCGTACTACGAGCAGTACTTC. The variable domain in full, with the rest retrieved from reference TRBV7-6 and TRBJ2-7, is GAGVSQSPRYKVTKRGQDVALRCDPISGHVSLYWYRQALGQGPEFLTYFNYEAQQDKSGLPNDRFSAERPEGSISTLTIQRTEQRDSAMYRCASSLGRESYYEQYFGPGTRLTVT.

CDR3 coding DNA: TGTGCCAGCAGTCTAGCGAATTCTTGGAATGAGCAGTTCTTC. Protein product: CASSLANSWNEQFF. V and J are TRBV6-1 and TRBJ2-1; D is perhaps TRBD2 (6 bases). The V gene's germline CDR1 is MNHNS and CDR2 SASEGT. V was trimmed by 5 bases and J by 7 bases, leaving 15 bases between them. The CDR3 length is 14 residues.

Only a few counts were recorded for this clonotype. This chain joins TRBV3-1 and TRBJ2-3, with D unclear. Trimming took 0 bases from V and 1 from J, leaving 5 bases between them. Germline V lookup: CDR1 LGHDT, CDR2 YNNKEL (reference sequence). The CDR3 sequence is 14 residues long. CDR3 in amino acids: CASSQELGTDTQYF. As DNA, the CDR3 is TGTGCCAGCAGCCAAGAGCTAGGCACAGATACGCAGTATTTT.

The rearrangement joins TRBV6-5 to TRBJ2-1; possibly TRBD2 for D (7 bases). V was shortened by 0 bases and J by 10 bases, with 16 bases between the two germline ends. CDR3 size: 15 residues. The germline V gene has CDR1 MNHEY and CDR2 SVGAGI. The CDR3 here is CASSYSIFRGAEQFF. The CDR3 DNA reads TGTGCCAGCAGTTACTCGATCTTCCGGGGGGCCGAGCAGTTCTTC.

Many counts were recorded for this clonotype. The V and J genes are TRBV28 and TRBJ2-6; the D gene is possibly TRBD2 (5 bases). Germline V CDR1 and CDR2: MDHEN, SYDVKM. V lost 3 bases to trimming and J lost 0 bases, with 6 bases between them. This CDR3 is built from 15 residues. The CDR3: CASSFRGSGANVLTF. Here the CDR3 DNA reads TGTGCCAGCAGTTTTCGGGGCTCTGGGGCCAACGTCCTGACTTTC. Combining the CDR3 with reference TRBV28 and TRBJ2-6 gives the whole variable domain DVKVTQSSRYLVKRTGEKVFLECVQDMDHENMFWYRQDPGLGLRLIYFSYDVKMKEKGDIPEGYSVSREKKERFSLILESASTNQTSMYLCASSFRGSGANVLTFGAGSRLTVL.